This T cell receptor (beta chain) was sequenced in a study of spatial heterogeneity in lung cancer. The wider study: Samples were donated by 72 untreated early-stage non-small cell lung cancer patients. Available follow-up PBMC samples, collected a median of roughly 2 years post-resection, were sequenced. The mean occurrence of each unique TCR and UMI combination in raw reads exceeded nine.

This clonotype was recorded many times. Time point described: blood at routine non-recurrence follow-up after resection. Whole RNA came from tumor, nontumor lung or frozen PBMC and was sequenced without being sorted. The V gene's germline CDR1 is PRHDT and CDR2 FYEKMQ (reference sequence). The CDR3 is made up of 14 amino acids. Germline trimming cut 6 bases from V and 3 bases from J; bases unmatched to any gene: 4. TCR cDNA molecules were tagged individually, and each one carried a unique molecular identifier. TCRdb processed the 5' RACE reads anew with MiXCR; each CDR3 protein has one entry. The repertoire has about 52,000 distinct CDR3 sequences, 6.5% to 7.5% of them found once; the top ten carry approximately 35%.

J is TRBJ2-2 and V is TRBV13; TRBD2 matches 7 bases. Sequenced here: PBMCs, sampled at follow-up. The sequence derives from a female donor with early-stage non-small cell lung cancer. The CDR3 protein is CASRSRGDTGELFF. CDR3 nucleotides: TGTGCCAGCAGGTCACGGGGGGACACCGGGGAGCTGTTTTTT. The variable domain in full, with the rest retrieved from reference TRBV13 and TRBJ2-2, is AAGVIQSPRHLIKEKRETATLKCYPIPRHDTVYWYQQGPGQDPQFLISFYEKMQSDKGSIPDRFSAQQFSDYHSELNMSSLELGDSALYFCASRSRGDTGELFFGEGSRLTVL.